This entry lists 26 T cell receptor beta chains sequenced from one sample in a study of T cell responses to AZD1222 COVID-19 vaccine. Using immunoSEQ multiplex PCR, the repertoire was profiled, and TCRdb retains in-frame clones only, with some absent. Here the sample spans 100,000 to 150,000 clones, 70% to 90% being singletons. The input for sequencing was peripheral blood, taken on day 0 of AZD1222 vaccination. Receptor source: an adult in good health.

The rearrangement joins TRBV5-1 to TRBJ1-1; 9 nucleotides match TRBD1. Germline V CDR1 and CDR2: SGHRS, YFSETQ. This CDR3 has 14 amino acids. V shed 4 bases, J shed 4 bases, and the junction held 5 bases outside the gene matches. The CDR3 is CASSPGQGGTEAFF. The CDR3, as DNA: TGCGCCAGCAGCCCGGGACAGGGAGGCACTGAAGCTTTCTTT. Using reference TRBV5-1 and TRBJ1-1 for the parts outside the CDR3, the full variable domain is KAGVTQTPRYLIKTRGQQVTLSCSPISGHRSVSWYQQTPGQGLQFLFEYFSETQRNKGNFPGRFSGRQFSNSRSEMNVSTLELGDSALYLCASSPGQGGTEAFFGQGTRLTVV.

Regarding this clone: One junction end does not reproduce the germline sequence, and a read error may be involved. CDR3 nucleotide sequence: TGTGCTAGCAGCTTAGCGTACGGGACCCACGAGCAGTACTTC. The encoded protein is CASSLAYGTHEQYF. V gene TRBV7-7 combines with J gene TRBJ2-7; either TRBD1 or TRBD2 may supply D (5 bases each). The CDR3 contains 14 residues. CDR1 is SSHAT, CDR2 FNYEAQ, per germline (reference sequence).

The rearrangement links TRBV5-4 to TRBJ1-1; D is unclear. V was cut by 6 bases and J by 0 bases, with 18 bases left in between. Germline V gene data show CDR1 as SGHNT and CDR2 as YYREEE (reference sequence). The length of the CDR3 is 16 residues. The chain's CDR3 is CASTPAPTRVNTEAFF. The CDR3 DNA reads as TGTGCCAGCACCCCGGCCCCGACAAGGGTGAACACTGAAGCTTTCTTT.

The chain has TRBV29-1 and TRBJ1-2; D might be TRBD1 (5 bases). Germline-derived CDR1 and CDR2 are SQVTM and ANQGSEA. CDR3 size: 14 residues. Trimming pared 3 bases from V and 3 bases from J, leaving 14 bases between. CDR3 loop: CSVDLGGVDYGYTF. The CDR3 DNA reads TGCAGCGTTGATTTGGGGGGGGTTGACTATGGCTACACCTTC.

The chain uses TRBV5-5 and TRBJ2-7; TRBD1 matches at 9 bases. CDR1 is SGHKS and CDR2 is YYEKEE in the germline V gene (reference sequence). CDR3 length equals 15 residues. V gave up 3 bases and J gave up 0 bases; unmatched junction bases: 4. This CDR3 reads CASSSWTGASYEQYF. In DNA, the CDR3 is TGTGCCAGCAGCTCCTGGACAGGGGCCTCCTACGAGCAGTACTTC.

This chain links TRBV3-1 (or the pseudogene TRBV3-2) with TRBJ1-5; D is unresolved. This CDR3 has 15 residues. V was trimmed by 1 base and J by 7 bases, leaving 14 bases between them. Germline lookup yields CDR1 LGHDT and CDR2 YNNKEL (reference sequence). The CDR3: CASSQAGTVGQPQHF. The CDR3 nucleotides read TGTGCCAGCAGCCAAGCCGGTACAGTGGGACAGCCCCAGCATTTT.

This clone came up a few times. The chain has TRBV11-3 and TRBJ2-7; 7 nucleotides agree with TRBD1. The V gene end was trimmed by 8 bases and the J gene end by 0 bases; junction bases not matched to a gene: 4. CDR3 length: 13 amino acids. The germline CDR1 and CDR2 sequences are SGHNT and YENEEA. CDR3 region: CASVRDSSYEQYF. The CDR3, as DNA: TGTGCCAGCGTTCGGGACAGCTCCTACGAGCAGTACTTC.

This clone has only one observation. The rearrangement links TRBV7-9 to TRBJ1-4; 7 nucleotides match TRBD1. The CDR3 spans 16 residues. Germline V gene sequence: CDR1 SEHNR, CDR2 FQNEAQ (reference sequence). The V segment lost 2 bases and the J segment 4 bases; nucleotides outside the gene matches: 7. CDR3 sequence reads: CASSLLQGSHNEKLFF. In nucleotides, the CDR3 is TGTGCCAGCAGCTTACTACAGGGGAGTCATAATGAAAAACTGTTTTTT.

This sequence joins TRBV2 and TRBJ1-5; tentatively, D is TRBD1 (6 bases). CDR1 and CDR2 from the germline V gene are SNHLY and FYNNEI. The CDR3 spans 14 residues. The germline V and J ends were trimmed by 6 bases and 6 bases, with 15 bases remaining between them. CDR3: CASSPQGQGQPQHF. For the CDR3, the DNA is TGTGCCAGCAGCCCACAGGGTCAGGGTCAGCCCCAGCATTTT.

The V gene is TRBV7-2, the J gene TRBJ1-4; D not resolved. Germline V gene lookup returns CDR1 SGHTA and CDR2 FQGNSA. CDR3 length: 15 amino acids. Trimming removed 1 base at V and 0 bases at J, with 6 bases between. The CDR3 region is CASSLVATTNEKLFF. For the CDR3, the DNA is TGTGCCAGCAGCTTAGTGGCAACAACTAATGAAAAACTGTTTTTT.

The chain employs TRBV20-1 and TRBJ2-4; perhaps TRBD1 as D (6 bases). The V gene lost 3 bases and the J gene lost 11 bases, with 17 bases spanning the gap. The germline CDR1 and CDR2 sequences are DFQATT and SNEGSKA (reference sequence). The CDR3 runs to 13 residues. In DNA form, the CDR3 reads TGCAGTGCTAGTGGGGGCCCCGGGGTGGTTCAGTACTTC. Translated: CSASGGPGVVQYF.

DNA for the CDR3: TGTGCCATCATACAAGCCCCGCCGGGGTTAGGGGAAAAACTGTTTTTT. Translating it yields CAIIQAPPGLGEKLFF. The chain links TRBV10-3 to TRBJ1-4; D ambiguous. This CDR3 has 16 residues. Trimming cost V 7 bases and J 8 bases, with 23 bases left between them. Germline V gene data show CDR1 as ENHRY and CDR2 as SYGVKD.

The J gene is TRBJ1-5, the V gene TRBV5-6; the match to TRBD1 covers 10 bases. Germline V gene sequence: CDR1 SGHDT, CDR2 YYEEEE. The CDR3 totals 15 residues. V trimming: 4 bases; J trimming: 3 bases; junction bases outside the gene matches: 4. CDR3 sequence: CASSETGGNNQPQHF. CDR3 sequence (DNA): TGTGCCAGCAGCGAGACAGGGGGCAACAATCAGCCCCAGCATTTT.

The V gene is TRBV9, the J gene TRBJ2-3; possibly TRBD2 for D (5 bases). From germline, CDR1 is SGDLS and CDR2 YYNGEE. The CDR3 contains 13 residues. The ends were cut back, 0 bases at V and 4 bases at J, with 6 bases in the middle. The CDR3 reads CASSVGGPDTQYF. The CDR3 nucleotides read TGTGCCAGCAGCGTAGGAGGGCCAGATACGCAGTATTTT.

For this clone: One end of the junction varies from germline; a read error may be responsible. This chain links TRBV12-3 or TRBV12-4 with TRBJ1-3; the D is unclear. CDR3 length: 12 residues. DNA for the CDR3: TGTGCCAGCAGTTTATCTGAAAACACCATATATTTT. This sequence encodes CASSLSENTIYF.

This sequence joins TRBV7-2 and TRBJ2-7, with D maybe TRBD1 (6 bases). The CDR3 is 15 residues long. Germline V gene sequence: CDR1 SGHTA, CDR2 FQGNSA. Trimming shortened V by 2 bases and J by 0 bases, and 11 bases separated the two germline ends. CDR3 sequence reads: CASSLNGQSSYEQYF. The DNA for the CDR3 is TGTGCCAGCAGCTTAAACGGACAGAGCTCCTACGAGCAGTACTTC.

This chain connects TRBV7-3 to TRBJ2-3; 11 bases are shared with TRBD2. The CDR3 consists of 16 residues. The trim removed 1 base at V and 3 bases at J, leaving 3 bases unmatched. From germline, CDR1 is SGHTA and CDR2 FQGTGA. CDR3 loop: CASSLRLAGGTDTQYF. The CDR3 coding sequence is TGTGCCAGCAGCTTAAGGCTAGCGGGGGGAACAGATACGCAGTATTTT.

The chain links TRBV24-1 to TRBJ2-7; D call uncertain. The V and J ends lost 3 bases and 0 bases respectively, with 14 bases between them. Germline V lookup: CDR1 KGHDR, CDR2 SFDVKD. CDR3 length: 16 residues. The CDR3 DNA reads TGTGCCACCAGTGATCAACCGGGCTCGAGCTCCTACGAGCAGTACTTC. The encoded protein is CATSDQPGSSSYEQYF.

This sequence joins TRBV15 and TRBJ2-2, with D hard to call. Trimming shortened V by 0 bases and J by 7 bases, and 12 bases separated the two germline ends. Per the germline V gene, CDR1 is LNHNV and CDR2 is YYDKDF (reference sequence). The CDR3 consists of 15 residues. CDR3 nucleotides: TGTGCCACCAGCAGAGATAGGTTGGCAGGCGGGGAGCTGTTTTTT. Translating gives CATSRDRLAGGELFF.

The rearrangement uses TRBV2 and TRBJ1-2; 7 bases match TRBD1. With V trimmed by 6 bases and J by 4 bases, 8 bases remained unmatched. The CDR3 has 14 residues. Germline V gene data show CDR1 as SNHLY and CDR2 as FYNNEI. CDR3 in DNA: TGTGCCAGCAGGAGACAGGGCGGGATCTATGGCTACACCTTC. As protein: CASRRQGGIYGYTF.

V and J are TRBV24-1 and TRBJ2-1, with TRBD2 identical over 7 bases. The germline V gene has CDR1 KGHDR and CDR2 SFDVKD. The CDR3 is 14 residues long. V shed 7 bases and J 5 bases; nucleotides not matched to a gene: 7. The CDR3 here is CATRSGLGNNEQFF. The DNA for the CDR3 is TGTGCCACCAGATCCGGACTAGGGAACAATGAGCAGTTCTTC.

This sequence joins TRBV24-1 and TRBJ2-7; 11 positions match TRBD1. The V gene's germline CDR1 is KGHDR and CDR2 SFDVKD. V lost 3 bases to trimming and J lost 4 bases; unmatched junction nucleotides: 4. CDR3 length: 15 residues. The CDR3 coding sequence is TGTGCCACCAGTGATGGGACAGGGGGAGTGTACGAGCAGTACTTC. Protein sequence: CATSDGTGGVYEQYF.

This clone was seen once. The chain has TRBV7-2 and TRBJ2-4, with a weak D call TRBD2 (5 bases). The CDR3 is 17 residues long. CDR1 SGHTA and CDR2 FQGNSA come from the germline V gene. V was pared by 5 bases and J by 0 bases, with 17 bases between. CDR3 sequence: CASSPPGPGIAKNIQYF. The CDR3 DNA reads TGTGCCAGCAGCCCCCCAGGTCCGGGGATAGCCAAAAACATTCAGTACTTC.

This chain connects TRBV19 to TRBJ1-4; D gene unclear. V gave up 6 bases and J gave up 0 bases, with 11 bases separating them. In germline, CDR1 is LNHDA, CDR2 SQIVND (reference sequence). The CDR3 length is 15 residues. CDR3 in amino acids: CASSKTDSTNEKLFF. CDR3 nucleotides: TGTGCCAGTAGCAAAACAGATTCAACTAATGAAAAACTGTTTTTT.

V and J are TRBV6-5 and TRBJ1-2, with D perhaps TRBD1 (5 bases). CDR3 length equals 12 residues. The V and J ends lost 6 bases and 4 bases respectively, with 9 bases between them. Germline V lookup: CDR1 MNHEY, CDR2 SVGAGI. CDR3 region: CASSPGLYGYTF. The CDR3 bases are TGTGCCAGCAGCCCGGGACTCTATGGCTACACCTTC.

The chain uses TRBV7-8 and TRBJ1-6; 7 bases agree with TRBD1. The CDR3 is 16 residues long. The J segment lost 4 bases and the V segment lost 1 base, leaving 4 bases of the junction unmatched. Germline loops: CDR1 SGHVS, CDR2 FQNEAQ. The CDR3 nucleotides read TGTGCCAGCAGCTTAGACCCGACAGGGTATAATTCACCCCTCCACTTT. This codes for CASSLDPTGYNSPLHF.